What follows is one T cell receptor (beta chain) and its context. Its antigen is unknown. Trimming left V 5 bases short and J 0 bases short, with 14 bases between. The CDR3 has 14 residues. The germline V gene encodes CDR1 SQVTM and CDR2 ANQGSEA. This sample is part of a study of pediatric ulcerative colitis. Points from the study as a whole: A couple of patients' blood samples yielded substantially fewer templates.

Method: immunoSEQ multiplex PCR; TCRdb's copy keeps in-frame clones and lacks some. The sample consists of more than 45,000 clones, about 89% of them appearing once. The sample was blood. This receptor was taken from a boy aged 5-17 years who was a control in a study of pediatric ulcerative colitis. The chain combines TRBV29-1 with TRBJ2-7, with D possibly matching TRBD1 (6 bases). This CDR3 reads CSVPPQGTSYEQYF. The CDR3 region has the DNA TGCAGCGTTCCGCCACAGGGTACCTCCTACGAGCAGTACTTC.